The next 25 T cell receptor beta chains were all read from a single sample in a study of T-cell reconstitution after alpha-beta-depleted transplantation in children. This sample's TCRbeta library carried unique molecular identifier barcodes. TCRdb fed the PCR reads into MiXCR, producing one record per CDR3 protein. Here the sample spans hundreds of thousands of distinct CDR3 sequences, 13% being singletons. The sample was PBMCs, mostly from graft donor cells, taken 360 days after TCRalphabeta/CD19-depleted stem cell transplant. The receptors stem from a male patient aged 10 to 17 who had a stem cell transplant for acute myeloid leukemia, so the T cells may come from the graft donor.

This clonotype was observed many times. The rearrangement uses TRBV11-3 and TRBJ2-7; D remains ambiguous. Germline CDR1 is SGHNT and CDR2 is YENEEA. Trimming took 1 base from V and 2 from J, leaving 15 bases between them. This CDR3 comprises 16 residues. DNA of the CDR3: TGTGCCAGCAGCTTAGCCAACGAGTACTCCACCTACGAGCAGTACTTC. As protein: CASSLANEYSTYEQYF.

This clonotype was found many times. The chain links TRBV5-1 to TRBJ1-1; D remains unclear. CDR1 SGHRS and CDR2 YFSETQ come from the germline V gene. Trimming pared 0 bases from V and 1 base from J, leaving 10 bases between. CDR3 length equals 15 residues. This CDR3 reads CASSLGQEKNTEAFF. The CDR3 DNA sequence: TGCGCCAGCAGCTTGGGTCAGGAGAAGAACACTGAAGCTTTCTTT.

The V call is TRBV20-1, the J call TRBJ2-5; 8 bases line up with TRBD2. From germline, CDR1 is DFQATT and CDR2 SNEGSKA (reference sequence). J was trimmed by 3 bases and V by 5 bases; bases with no gene match: 11. CDR3 length: 15 residues. CDR3 region: CSAPPLAGNEETQYF. The CDR3 DNA reads as TGCAGTGCTCCCCCCTTAGCGGGAAACGAAGAGACCCAGTACTTC.

This clonotype was seen only a few times. This chain uses TRBV10-3 with TRBJ2-5; D not resolved. The germline V gene has CDR1 ENHRY and CDR2 SYGVKD. V lost 5 bases to trimming and J lost 1 base, with 5 bases between them. CDR3 length: 12 residues. The CDR3: CAISTFQETQYF. DNA of the CDR3: TGTGCCATCAGTACCTTCCAAGAGACCCAGTACTTC.

This clonotype was detected a few times. CDR3 protein: CASQGGALYEQYF. CDR3 nucleotides: TGTGCCTCCCAGGGGGGGGCGCTTTACGAGCAGTACTTC. V and J are TRBV5-5 and TRBJ2-7; D assignment may be TRBD1 or TRBD2 (7 bases each). Germline CDR1 reads SGHKS; CDR2 reads YYEKEE (reference sequence). Trimming removed 10 bases at V and 4 bases at J, with 18 bases between. The length of the CDR3 is 13 residues. The variable domain in full, completed from reference TRBV5-5 and TRBJ2-7, reads DAGVTQSPTHLIKTRGQQVTLRCSPISGHKSVSWYQQVLGQGPQFIFQYYEKEERGRGNFPDRFSARQFPNYSSELNVNALLLGDSALYLCASQGGALYEQYFGPGTRLTVT.

The table lists this clonotype with a few counts. The rearrangement joins TRBV21-1 to TRBJ2-5. TRBV21-1 is a recognized pseudogene. The CDR3 spans 16 residues. This chain's CDR3 is CASSKKPRFRRETQYF. For the CDR3, the DNA is TGTGCCAGCAGCAAAAAACCCCGATTCCGTAGGGAGACCCAGTACTTC.

J is TRBJ2-1 and V is TRBV7-9; D call uncertain. Per germline, CDR1 SEHNR and CDR2 FQNEAQ (reference sequence). V lost 3 bases to trimming and J lost 9 bases, with 12 bases between them. This CDR3 has 13 residues. The CDR3 sequence: CASSFSVVGEQFF. In nucleotides, the CDR3 is TGTGCCAGCAGCTTCTCTGTCGTGGGTGAGCAGTTCTTC.

The chain is built from TRBV9 and TRBJ2-2; 8 bases agree with TRBD2. The CDR3 sequence is 16 residues long. V lost 0 bases, J lost 7 bases, and 8 bases stayed unmatched. Germline CDR1 reads SGDLS; CDR2 reads YYNGEE. The CDR3 is CASSVESGRTNGELFF. DNA for the CDR3: TGTGCCAGCAGCGTAGAGAGCGGGAGAACGAACGGGGAGCTGTTTTTT. The full variable domain, completed using reference TRBV9 and TRBJ2-2, is DSGVTQTPKHLITATGQRVTLRCSPRSGDLSVYWYQQSLDQGLQFLIQYYNGEERAKGNILERFSAQQFPDLHSELNLSSLELGDSALYFCASSVESGRTNGELFFGEGSRLTVL.

This clonotype was counted a few times. The V call is TRBV29-1, the J call TRBJ2-7; the match to TRBD2 covers 8 bases. V trimming: 1 base; J trimming: 2 bases; junction bases outside the gene matches: 4. Looked up from germline, CDR1 is SQVTM and CDR2 is ANQGSEA. The CDR3 consists of 14 residues. CDR3 coding DNA: TGCAGCGTTGAAGGAGCGGGAGCCACCTACGAGCAGTACTTC. It yields the protein CSVEGAGATYEQYF.

The V call is TRBV7-2, the J call TRBJ1-3; tentative D call: TRBD1 (5 bases). The ends were cut back, 0 bases at V and 0 bases at J, with 9 bases in the middle. Germline-derived CDR1 and CDR2 are SGHTA and FQGNSA. This CDR3 has 16 residues. CDR3 coding DNA: TGTGCCAGCAGCTTAGCAGGGGCTCCCTCTGGAAACACCATATATTTT. It specifies CASSLAGAPSGNTIYF. The entire variable domain, with the rest obtained from reference TRBV7-2 and TRBJ1-3, is as follows: GAGVSQSPSNKVTEKGKDVELRCDPISGHTALYWYRQSLGQGLEFLIYFQGNSAPDKSGLPSDRFSAERTGGSVSTLTIQRTQQEDSAVYLCASSLAGAPSGNTIYFGEGSWLTVV.

The chain combines TRBV24-1 with TRBJ2-7; 8 bases fit TRBD1. The V segment lost 2 bases and the J segment 2 bases; nucleotides outside the gene matches: 7. CDR1 KGHDR and CDR2 SFDVKD come from the germline V gene. This CDR3 region has 16 residues. The CDR3 nucleotides read TGTGCCACCAGTGATTGGCCCGGGACAGGACCCTACGAGCAGTACTTC. Translated, it gives CATSDWPGTGPYEQYF.

CDR3 sequence reads: CASSPLPATNEKLFF. CDR3 DNA sequence: TGTGCCAGCAGCCCTCTTCCTGCAACTAATGAAAAACTGTTTTTT. The chain carries TRBV12-3 or TRBV12-4 and TRBJ1-4; no clear D gene. The V and J ends lost 6 bases and 0 bases respectively, with 11 bases between them. The CDR3 is made up of 15 amino acids.

V is TRBV13 and J is TRBJ2-1, with D possibly matching TRBD2 (5 bases). The CDR3 totals 13 residues. V shed 5 bases and J shed 10 bases, with 15 bases lying between them. Per the germline V gene, CDR1 is PRHDT and CDR2 is FYEKMQ (reference sequence). The CDR3 DNA sequence: TGTGCCAGCAGCCTCCGAGGGAGAGAGGAGCAGTTCTTC. Its protein is CASSLRGREEQFF.

Points on this clonotype: With a much larger clone just one base away, this may be a read error. The rearrangement links TRBV9 to TRBJ2-7; 11 bases align to TRBD2. V gave up 3 bases and J gave up 3 bases; unmatched junction bases: 8. The CDR3 runs 16 residues. Germline CDR1 and CDR2: SGDLS and YYNGEE. CDR3 coding DNA: TGTGCCAGCAGCGCTTCCGGGACTAGCGGACTCTACGAGCAGTACTTC. It encodes CASSASGTSGLYEQYF.

The chain links TRBV10-1 to TRBJ2-1; TRBD2 aligns across 7 bases. CDR3 size: 15 residues. V lost 10 bases, J lost 5 bases, and 14 bases stayed unmatched. Looked up from germline, CDR1 is WNHNN and CDR2 is SYGVQD (reference sequence). CDR3 DNA: TGCGCCACCCCGGGTAGAGAGCGGGGAGACAATGAGCAGTTCTTC. Translation gives CATPGRERGDNEQFF.

The chain uses TRBV5-1 and TRBJ2-7; a possible D gene is TRBD1 (6 bases). Deletions cut 4 bases from V and 2 bases from J, with 13 bases between. CDR3 length equals 14 residues. In germline, CDR1 is SGHRS, CDR2 YFSETQ. CDR3 bases: TGCGCCAGCAGCCGTGGACAGATAACCTACGAGCAGTACTTC. It translates to CASSRGQITYEQYF. The entire variable domain, with the rest obtained from reference TRBV5-1 and TRBJ2-7, is as follows: KAGVTQTPRYLIKTRGQQVTLSCSPISGHRSVSWYQQTPGQGLQFLFEYFSETQRNKGNFPGRFSGRQFSNSRSEMNVSTLELGDSALYLCASSRGQITYEQYFGPGTRLTVT.

CDR3 sequence (DNA): TGTGCCAGCAGCTTAAGGCCGGGTGGGACGGCTTTCTTT. Translated: CASSLRPGGTAFF. V gene TRBV7-2 combines with J gene TRBJ1-1; the D gene is possibly TRBD1 (5 bases). V gave up 2 bases and J gave up 11 bases, with 15 bases separating them. Germline V gene data show CDR1 as SGHTA and CDR2 as FQGNSA. The CDR3 sequence is 13 residues long. Filled out from reference TRBV7-2 and TRBJ1-1, the complete variable domain reads GAGVSQSPSNKVTEKGKDVELRCDPISGHTALYWYRQSLGQGLEFLIYFQGNSAPDKSGLPSDRFSAERTGGSVSTLTIQRTQQEDSAVYLCASSLRPGGTAFFGQGTRLTVV.

Only a few counts were recorded for this clonotype. The chain couples TRBV29-1 to TRBJ2-7; 7 bases map to TRBD2. The CDR3 runs to 13 residues. Germline CDR1 reads SQVTM; CDR2 reads ANQGSEA. J gave up 0 bases and V 2 bases, and 1 base lay outside the gene matches. The CDR3 DNA sequence: TGCAGCGTTGAATGGGGGGGCTCCTACGAGCAGTACTTC. This encodes CSVEWGGSYEQYF.

This clonotype appeared a few times. This chain uses TRBV12-3 or TRBV12-4 with TRBJ1-1; TRBD1 matches 8 bases. This CDR3 contains 15 residues. V shed 6 bases and J 0 bases; nucleotides not matched to a gene: 6. The CDR3 protein is CASRQDRGMNTEAFF. In DNA, the CDR3 is TGTGCCAGCAGACAAGACAGGGGCATGAACACTGAAGCTTTCTTT.

This clonotype was counted at least ten times. The chain is built from TRBV12-3 or TRBV12-4 and TRBJ2-3; 8 bases line up with TRBD2. Germline trimming cut 5 bases from V and 2 bases from J; bases unmatched to any gene: 3. The CDR3 covers 14 residues. The CDR3 sequence is CASSSGRHTDTQYF. DNA of the CDR3: TGTGCCAGCAGTAGCGGGAGACACACAGATACGCAGTATTTT.

This chain joins TRBV7-2 and TRBJ2-5, with 8 nucleotides matching TRBD2. With 5 bases clipped from V and 2 bases from J, the junction kept 7 bases outside the gene matches. The germline CDR1 and CDR2 sequences are SGHTA and FQGNSA. The CDR3 is 15 residues long. The CDR3 region has the DNA TGTGCCAGCAGCGATACCGGGACTAGACAAGAGACCCAGTACTTC. Its protein product is CASSDTGTRQETQYF.

This clonotype was counted a few times. The rearrangement uses TRBV18 and TRBJ2-7; D not resolved. The CDR3 loop spans 13 amino acids. Germline V gives CDR1 KGHSH, CDR2 LQKENI. Trimming stripped 3 bases from V and 5 bases from J, with 11 bases between. CDR3 nucleotides: TGTGCCAGCTCACCTGTCGCGCGCGACGAGCAGTACTTC. This sequence encodes CASSPVARDEQYF.

The rearrangement uses TRBV12-3 or TRBV12-4 and TRBJ2-7; D is unclear. The V and J ends lost 3 bases and 0 bases respectively, with 18 bases between them. The CDR3 totals 17 residues. The CDR3 loop reads CASSFPPPAWGSYEQYF. CDR3 nucleotide sequence: TGTGCCAGCAGTTTCCCCCCACCAGCTTGGGGCTCCTACGAGCAGTACTTC.

This clonotype occurred a few times. The rearrangement joins TRBV9 to TRBJ2-7; no reliable D call. Germline CDR1 is SGDLS and CDR2 is YYNGEE. V was trimmed by 0 bases and J by 0 bases, leaving 13 bases between them. The CDR3 has 16 amino acids. CDR3 amino acids: CASSVGLGHSSYEQYF. The DNA of the CDR3 is TGTGCCAGCAGCGTAGGGTTGGGTCATAGCTCCTACGAGCAGTACTTC.

This clonotype came up a few times. V gene TRBV9 combines with J gene TRBJ2-7, with 7 nucleotides matching TRBD2. The CDR3 sequence is 17 residues long. The J segment lost 5 bases and the V segment lost 4 bases, leaving 18 bases of the junction unmatched. Germline V gene data show CDR1 as SGDLS and CDR2 as YYNGEE. The DNA of the CDR3 is TGTGCCAGCAGCTCCCGGAAAATTGGGGGAGGGCCCCACGAGCAGTACTTC. Its translation is CASSSRKIGGGPHEQYF.